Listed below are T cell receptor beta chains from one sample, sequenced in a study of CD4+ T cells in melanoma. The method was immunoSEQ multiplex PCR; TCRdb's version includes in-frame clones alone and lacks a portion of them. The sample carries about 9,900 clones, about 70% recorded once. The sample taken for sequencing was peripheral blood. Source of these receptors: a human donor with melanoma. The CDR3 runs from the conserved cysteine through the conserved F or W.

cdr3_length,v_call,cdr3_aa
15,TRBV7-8,CASRRGHGTYTEAFF
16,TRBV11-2,CASSSVGGRDQETQYF
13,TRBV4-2,CASSQEGNYGYTF
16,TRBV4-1,CASSQGPTLLYNEQFF
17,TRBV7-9,CASSPNRDRVSGNTIYF
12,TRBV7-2,CASSRELETQYF
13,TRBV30,CAWSGGIEETQYF
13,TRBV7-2,CASSLGLGNEQFF
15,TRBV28,CASSSPGQGNDEQFF
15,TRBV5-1,CASSLGQGRYNEQFF
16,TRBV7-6,CASSSPGATGRNEQFF